This T cell receptor beta chain was captured in a study of post-analysis software for immune sequencing data. Study-wide context: Disease courses included relapsing-remitting, secondary progressive and progressive-relapsing multiple sclerosis.

Libraries were made from TCR beta cDNA, and they carried unique molecular identifiers. TCRdb reanalysed the PCR reads using MiXCR and keeps one entry per CDR3 protein. The sample contains 350,000 to 500,000 distinct CDR3 sequences, approximately 39% of which appear only once. Study-wide results and limits: Patients with multiple sclerosis recorded significantly lower normalized Chao1 diversity than controls, the study found. Co-batched samples clustered tightly together by F measure.

About this clonotype itself: Antigen: not known.

Sequenced material: blood. This clonotype was obtained from a girl aged 2-10 years with multiple sclerosis.

CDR3 bases: TGCGCCAGCAGCCTGCCGGGACAGTCGACGGAGGGGCAGTATTTT. It is translated as CASSLPGQSTEGQYF. The chain joins TRBV5-1 to TRBJ2-3; TRBD1 might be the D (7 bases). Germline V gives CDR1 SGHRS, CDR2 YFSETQ. Deletions cut 4 bases from V and 11 bases from J, with 23 bases between. The CDR3 consists of 15 residues.